This section outlines one TCR beta chain sequence together with its context. This clonotype was seen many times. Its specific antigen is unknown. Base qualities are not at hand, and no much larger clone is one base apart. Data came from an Illumina HiSeq 1500. The raw public data were reprocessed by TCRdb itself: fastp quality trimming at Q25, MiXCR clonotype calling, in-frame beta chains only. Each CDR3 protein appears once, grouped with its most common genes and DNA. The sample table records more than 85,000 distinct CDR3 sequences; about 22% of these occur just once. The ten largest clones take up about 39% of the sample. These data come from a study of T cell repertoires in cytomegalovirus infection (dated by TCRdb to the late 2010s). Context from the whole study: The HLA type of each donor mattered for the analysis, because public TCR beta signatures pointed to carriage of CMV infection along with the matching HLA type.

The paper as a whole reports these results and caveats: In both this cohort and an independent cohort of approximately 350 donors, the cumulative frequency of public TCR beta family members distinguished carriers of CMV infection plus the relevant HLA type. In the ex vivo response, HLA-C-restricted CMV-specific TCR beta clonotypes were dominant, and in two of eight donors the single most frequent clonotype came from this HLA-C-restricted group.

For CDR1 and CDR2, the germline V gene lists SGHTA and FQGNSA. At the junction V is shortened by 5 bases and J by 16 bases, with 15 bases in between. The CDR3 contains 12 residues, cysteine and phenylalanine counted. Of all the DNA, just the CDR3 is kept, 36 bases in frame from base 1. Sequenced material: CD8+ T cells from PBMCs. This clonotype was obtained from a human donor in good health (CMV status not recorded). Some clones in this sample may be carry-over from other donors' samples. The rearrangement joined TRBV7-2 to TRBJ1-6, with a weak D call of TRBD1 (5 bases match). The DNA sequence is as follows: TGTGCCAGCAGCCCTGGGACTCCCCTACTCCACTTT. This yields the protein CASSPGTPLLHF.